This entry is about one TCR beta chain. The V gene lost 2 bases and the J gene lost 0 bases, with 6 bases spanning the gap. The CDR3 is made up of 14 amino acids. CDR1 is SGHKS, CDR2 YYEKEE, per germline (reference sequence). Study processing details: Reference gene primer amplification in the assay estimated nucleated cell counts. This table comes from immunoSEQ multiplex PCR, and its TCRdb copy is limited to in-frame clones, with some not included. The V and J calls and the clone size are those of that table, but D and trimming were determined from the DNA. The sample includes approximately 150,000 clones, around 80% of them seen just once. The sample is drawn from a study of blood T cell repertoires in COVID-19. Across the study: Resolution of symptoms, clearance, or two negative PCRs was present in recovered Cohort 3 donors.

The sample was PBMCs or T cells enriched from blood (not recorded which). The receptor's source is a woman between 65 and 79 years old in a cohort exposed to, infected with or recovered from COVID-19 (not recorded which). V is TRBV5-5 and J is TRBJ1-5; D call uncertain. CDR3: CASSFYYSNQPQHF. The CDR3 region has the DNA TGTGCCAGCAGCTTTTATTATAGCAATCAGCCCCAGCATTTT.